Listed below are T cell receptor beta chains from one sample, sequenced in a study of identifying expanded T cells in peripheral blood. Data came from immunoSEQ multiplex PCR; TCRdb stores just in-frame clones and leaves some out. The sample has about 78,000 clones, 70% to 90% seen once; the top ten hold 15% to 20%. The sequencing sample was made of blood. These receptors were collected from a person between 18 and 75 years old in good health. CDR3s leave out the opening cysteine and the closing phenylalanine or tryptophan.

TRBV5-1	TRBJ2-2	ASSAGLANTGELF
TRBV29-1	TRBJ1-1	SVEVGSYTEAF
TRBV5-6	TRBJ1-1	ASSFFDRGTEAF
TRBV28	TRBJ1-1	ASIRGQGLNTEAF
TRBV29-1	TRBJ2-2	SVDTGNTGELF
TRBV11-2	TRBJ2-7	ASSPTSGSQYEQY
TRBV19	TRBJ2-7	ASSPRTGSDYEQY
TRBV5-1	TRBJ1-1	ASSLAGTGAWDAEAF
TRBV19	TRBJ2-7	ASSIGGGGLYEQY
TRBV5-1	TRBJ2-1	ASSLPSGANEQF
TRBV29-1	TRBJ2-1	SVDTSGSNEQF
TRBV5-6	TRBJ2-3	ASSLVWNTQY
TRBV5-1	TRBJ2-5	ASSLSGTDEETQY
TRBV6-5	TRBJ2-1	ASTGRQNEQF
TRBV2	TRBJ2-1	ASGYPSSGRAYNEQF
TRBV6-5	TRBJ2-3	ASSYSGGGTDTQY
TRBV6-6	TRBJ2-1	ASSYPDAAGEQF
TRBV11-3	TRBJ2-5	ASSFDRYQETQY
TRBV29-1	TRBJ1-2	SVPGKDYGYT
TRBV5-5	TRBJ2-7	ASSFGRTNYEQY
TRBV7-3	TRBJ2-6	ASSIQGAGANVLT
TRBV7-2	TRBJ2-2	ASSLTADKNTGELF
TRBV2	TRBJ1-3	ASSAQEGRNTIY
TRBV25-1	TRBJ2-7	ASSGPGGYEQY
TRBV28	TRBJ1-1	ASSFRRENTEAF
TRBV7-2	TRBJ2-5	ASSLDRGQETQY
TRBV10-3	TRBJ2-6	AIRGPPGQGDSGANVLT
TRBV2	TRBJ1-5	ASSPGQYQPQH
TRBV30	TRBJ1-2	AWTLALEFYGYT
TRBV27	TRBJ1-5	ASSSAGQSEPQH
TRBV28	TRBJ1-2	ASSSGQGEDYGYT
TRBV6-1	TRBJ2-7	ASSEALLAGTYEQY
TRBV4-3	TRBJ2-4	ASSQSSRDLVAKNIQY
TRBV14	TRBJ2-7	ASSQDSERVWSEQY
TRBV5-1	TRBJ2-1	ASSFKGEPSNEQF
TRBV2	TRBJ1-2	ASSGGQNYGYT
TRBV6-5	TRBJ2-7	ASSYDPGRNYEQY
TRBV2	TRBJ2-1	ASSPNTYNEQF
TRBV7-2	TRBJ1-5	ASSPGGTPHQPQH
TRBV27	TRBJ2-6	ASSPRDRGYGANVLT
TRBV6-1	TRBJ2-5	ASSDIQETQY
TRBV6-5	TRBJ1-1	ASSYVANTEAF
TRBV29-1	TRBJ1-4	SARGGAKEKLF
TRBV7-8	TRBJ2-2	ASSLRQNLNTGELF